A selection of T cell receptor beta chains follows, all from one sample in a study of blood T cell repertoires in COVID-19. TCRdb's table, derived via immunoSEQ multiplex PCR, lists solely in-frame clones and lacks some. The table lists some 66,000 clones, approximately 80% of them singletons. Sequencing used peripheral blood. These receptors were taken from a man in his sixties with acute or convalescent COVID-19. Both conserved end residues are part of each CDR3. The D gene is left open where the match is weak. Clone size is stated in some rows and not others, as once, few, many or a class when expanded.

v_gene: TRBV5-1; abundance: -; d_gene: TRBD1; j_gene: TRBJ1-6; CDR3aa: CASSLDPGTANSPLHF; CDR3nt: TGCGCCAGCAGCTTGGACCCCGGGACAGCTAATTCACCCCTCCACTTT
v_gene: TRBV10-2; abundance: -; d_gene: TRBD1; j_gene: TRBJ2-2; CDR3aa: CASSELRTGSGELFF; CDR3nt: TGCGCCAGCAGTGAGTTGAGGACAGGGTCCGGGGAGCTGTTTTTT
v_gene: TRBV6-1; abundance: -; d_gene: -; j_gene: TRBJ1-2; CDR3aa: CASSEERRGWEGYTF; CDR3nt: TGTGCCAGCAGTGAAGAACGCAGGGGTTGGGAGGGCTACACCTTC
v_gene: TRBV6-5; abundance: -; d_gene: -; j_gene: TRBJ1-3; CDR3aa: CASSRSQDSGNTIYF; CDR3nt: TGTGCCAGCAGCCGCTCACAGGACTCTGGAAACACCATATATTTT
v_gene: TRBV11-3; abundance: -; d_gene: -; j_gene: TRBJ2-2; CDR3aa: CASSFSLSGAGELFF; CDR3nt: TGTGCCAGCAGCTTTTCTCTATCGGGTGCCGGGGAGCTGTTTTTT
v_gene: TRBV2; abundance: few; d_gene: -; j_gene: TRBJ1-6; CDR3aa: CASSAREGPGSPLHF; CDR3nt: TGTGCCAGCAGTGCCCGGGAGGGGCCTGGTTCACCCCTCCACTTT
v_gene: TRBV7-6; abundance: -; d_gene: -; j_gene: TRBJ1-6; CDR3aa: CASSLFVGGDLGSPLHF; CDR3nt: TGTGCCAGCAGCTTGTTCGTGGGGGGGGACCTTGGTTCACCCCTCCACTTT
v_gene: TRBV2; abundance: -; d_gene: -; j_gene: TRBJ1-6; CDR3aa: CASSLGQGNSPLHF; CDR3nt: TGTGCCAGCAGCTTAGGGCAGGGAAATTCACCCCTCCACTTT
v_gene: TRBV4-3; abundance: -; d_gene: TRBD1; j_gene: TRBJ1-4; CDR3aa: CASSQDIGTGNEKLFF; CDR3nt: TGCGCCAGCAGCCAAGATATCGGGACAGGGAATGAAAAACTGTTTTTT
v_gene: TRBV4-1; abundance: -; d_gene: -; j_gene: TRBJ2-1; CDR3aa: CASSQLPSSYNEQFF; CDR3nt: TGCGCCAGCAGCCAGCTTCCGAGCTCCTACAATGAGCAGTTCTTC
v_gene: TRBV2; abundance: -; d_gene: TRBD1; j_gene: TRBJ1-1; CDR3aa: CASSDRDRGATEAFF; CDR3nt: TGTGCCAGCAGTGATCGGGACAGGGGGGCCACTGAAGCTTTCTTT
v_gene: TRBV2; abundance: -; d_gene: -; j_gene: TRBJ1-2; CDR3aa: CASSGQNYGYTF; CDR3nt: TGTGCCAGCAGTGGACAGAACTATGGCTACACCTTC
v_gene: TRBV7-2; abundance: -; d_gene: -; j_gene: TRBJ1-5; CDR3aa: CASSETGAVGNQPQHF; CDR3nt: TGTGCCAGCAGCGAGACTGGGGCGGTAGGCAATCAGCCCCAGCATTTT
v_gene: TRBV4-2; abundance: once; d_gene: TRBD1; j_gene: TRBJ1-4; CDR3aa: CASSTWTGATNEKLFF; CDR3nt: TGTGCCAGCAGCACCTGGACAGGGGCAACTAATGAAAAACTGTTTTTT
v_gene: TRBV10-1; abundance: -; d_gene: -; j_gene: TRBJ1-6; CDR3aa: CASSGGRGNSPLHF; CDR3nt: TGCGCCAGCAGTGGGGGGCGAGGTAATTCACCCCTCCACTTT
v_gene: TRBV19; abundance: -; d_gene: TRBD1; j_gene: TRBJ2-5; CDR3aa: CASSMLSPGQGQETQYF; CDR3nt: TGTGCCAGTAGTATGCTTTCCCCGGGACAGGGTCAAGAGACCCAGTACTTC
v_gene: TRBV7-8; abundance: -; d_gene: -; j_gene: TRBJ2-3; CDR3aa: CASSAGAFTDTQYF; CDR3nt: TGTGCCAGCAGCGCGGGGGCGTTCACAGATACGCAGTATTTT
v_gene: TRBV2; abundance: once; d_gene: -; j_gene: TRBJ1-1; CDR3aa: CASTLENMNTEAFF; CDR3nt: TGTGCCAGCACCCTGGAGAACATGAACACTGAAGCTTTCTTT
v_gene: TRBV19; abundance: -; d_gene: -; j_gene: TRBJ1-6; CDR3aa: CASSVGTMNSPLHF; CDR3nt: TGTGCCAGTAGCGTCGGGACAATGAATTCACCCCTCCACTTT
v_gene: TRBV6-5; abundance: -; d_gene: -; j_gene: TRBJ2-2; CDR3aa: CASRYKLANTGELFF; CDR3nt: TGTGCCAGCAGATATAAACTAGCGAACACCGGGGAGCTGTTTTTT